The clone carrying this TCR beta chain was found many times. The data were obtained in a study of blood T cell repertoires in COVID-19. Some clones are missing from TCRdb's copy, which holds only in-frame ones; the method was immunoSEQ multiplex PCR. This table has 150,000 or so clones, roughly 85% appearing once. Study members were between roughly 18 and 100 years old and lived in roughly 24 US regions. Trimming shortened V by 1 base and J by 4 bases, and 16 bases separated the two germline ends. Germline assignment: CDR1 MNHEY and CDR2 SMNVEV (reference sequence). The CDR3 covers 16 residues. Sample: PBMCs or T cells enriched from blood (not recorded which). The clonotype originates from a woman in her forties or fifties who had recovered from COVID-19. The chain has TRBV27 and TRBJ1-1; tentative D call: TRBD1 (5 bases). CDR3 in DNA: TGTGCCAGCAGTTTATTGAAAGGGGTAGGGTCCACTGAAGCTTTCTTT. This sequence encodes CASSLLKGVGSTEAFF.